This is a list of T cell receptor beta chains from one sample in a study of shared clonotypes between healthy human individuals. TCRdb's table, derived via immunoSEQ multiplex PCR, lists solely in-frame clones and lacks some. The sample includes about 700,000 clones, about 92% of them seen just once. Sequencing was performed on naive CD8+ T cells sorted from blood. These receptors originate from a man younger than 40 in good health. The CDR3 runs from the conserved cysteine through the conserved F or W. The order of the fields is clone size, V gene, D gene, J gene, CDR3 DNA, CDR3 protein. A D gene is named only where the DNA matches it firmly. The size of a clone is reported for some rows only, either as once, few or many, or as a class for expanded clones.

-	TRBV2	-	TRBJ2-1	TGTGCCAGCAGTGACTATCCTCAGTTCTTC	CASSDYPQFF
-	TRBV5-4	TRBD1	TRBJ1-4	TGTGCCAGCAGCTTAGGGACAGCAACTAATGAAAAACTGTTTTTT	CASSLGTATNEKLFF
-	TRBV5-1	TRBD2	TRBJ2-3	TGCGCCAGCAGCCTACGGACTAGCGGGACTAGCACAGATACGCAGTATTTT	CASSLRTSGTSTDTQYF
-	TRBV11-2	TRBD2	TRBJ2-7	TGTGCCAGCAGCTTGCTAGCGGAACTAAGCTCCTACGAGCAGTACTTC	CASSLLAELSSYEQYF
-	TRBV6-1	-	TRBJ2-2	TGTGCCACATACAGAGCCGGGGAGCTGTTTTTT	CATYRAGELFF
-	TRBV4-1	-	TRBJ2-1	TGCGCCAGCAGCTCCGGGGATAGCTCCTACAATGAGCAGTTCTTC	CASSSGDSSYNEQFF
-	TRBV29-1	-	TRBJ2-1	TGCAGCGTTTGGCATACAGGGCACAATGAGCAGTTCTTC	CSVWHTGHNEQFF
-	TRBV27	TRBD1	TRBJ1-4	TGTGCCAGCAGTTTACTCGGGACAGATGAAAAACTGTTTTTT	CASSLLGTDEKLFF
-	TRBV4-1	-	TRBJ2-1	TGCGCCAGCAGCCAAGGGACGGTCTACAATGAGCAGTTCTTC	CASSQGTVYNEQFF
once	TRBV11-2	-	TRBJ1-3	TGTGCCAGCAGCTTATTGGGCGGCGGCTCTGGAAACACCATATATTTT	CASSLLGGGSGNTIYF
-	TRBV7-9	-	TRBJ2-3	TGTGCCAGCAGCTTAGTCCGGGAGTCTAGCACAGATACGCAGTATTTT	CASSLVRESSTDTQYF
-	TRBV6-5	-	TRBJ1-1	TGTGCCAGCAGCTCCGCGGGGTGGACCACTGAAGCTTTCTTT	CASSSAGWTTEAFF
-	TRBV7-9	TRBD2	TRBJ2-1	TGTGCCAGCAGCTTAGGTCGGACTAGCGGGAGGGAGCAGTTCTTC	CASSLGRTSGREQFF
-	TRBV29-1	TRBD2	TRBJ2-4	TGCAGCGTCCCCGGACTAGCGGGGCCACTAGCCAAAAACATTCAGTACTTC	CSVPGLAGPLAKNIQYF
once	TRBV7-6	-	TRBJ2-5	TGTGCCAGCAGCTACAAATCGAGCCATCAAGAGACCCAGTACTTC	CASSYKSSHQETQYF
-	TRBV9	TRBD2	TRBJ2-1	TGTGCCAGCAGCGCGGGAGGGAATGAGCAGTTCTTC	CASSAGGNEQFF
-	TRBV19	-	TRBJ1-1	TGTGCCAGTAGTATTGGGGGAGGGGACGAAGCTTTCTTT	CASSIGGGDEAFF
once	TRBV2	TRBD1	TRBJ1-4	TGTGCCAGCAGGGGACGGGACAGGCAAGATGAAAAACTGTTTTTT	CASRGRDRQDEKLFF
-	TRBV13	-	TRBJ2-1	TGTGCCAGCAGTTCCAGGGGGGACAACTACAATGAGCAGTTCTTC	CASSSRGDNYNEQFF
-	TRBV18	TRBD1	TRBJ2-7	TGTGCCAGCTCCCTCGACAGGGGGAGTTTCCCCTACGAGCAGTACTTC	CASSLDRGSFPYEQYF
-	TRBV28	TRBD2	TRBJ2-4	TGTGCCAGCAGCCGGGAGGGACTAGCGTTAGCCAAAAACATTCAGTACTTC	CASSREGLALAKNIQYF
-	TRBV27	-	TRBJ2-3	TGTGCCAGCAGTTTTTCTAGCACAGATACGCAGTATTTT	CASSFSSTDTQYF
-	TRBV28	TRBD2	TRBJ2-1	TGTGCCAGCAGTCCCCACCTCGTCGGACTAGCGGGAGGGACAGGGGAGGGCTCCTACAATGAGCAGTTCTTC	CASSPHLVGLAGGTGEGSYNEQFF
-	TRBV28	-	TRBJ2-5	TGTGCCAGCAGCCCCCCGGTCGCAACAGTACAAGAGACCCAGTACTTC	CASSPPVATVQETQYF
-	TRBV4-1	TRBD1	TRBJ1-2	TGCGCCAGCAGCCCAGACAGGGGCCGGTATGGCTACACCTTC	CASSPDRGRYGYTF
-	TRBV7-6	-	TRBJ1-1	TGTGCCAGCAGCCCCGACTCTAACACTGAAGCTTTCTTT	CASSPDSNTEAFF
few	TRBV28	-	TRBJ1-2	TGTGCCAGCAGTTGGGGCTATGGCTACACCTTC	CASSWGYGYTF
-	TRBV2	-	TRBJ1-4	TGTGCCAGCAGTGTACTCAGGGATGAAAAACTGTTTTTT	CASSVLRDEKLFF
once	TRBV6-6	-	TRBJ2-7	TGTGCCAGCAGTCGGCAAGAACGCTACGAGCAGTACTTC	CASSRQERYEQYF
-	TRBV29-1	TRBD1	TRBJ2-2	TGCAGCGCCGTAGGGGGCCAAAAAGGGGTCGGGGAGCTGTTTTTT	CSAVGGQKGVGELFF
-	TRBV19	TRBD1	TRBJ2-7	TGTGCCAGTACTGCGACAGGGGGTTCCTACGAGCAGTACTTC	CASTATGGSYEQYF
-	TRBV13	TRBD1	TRBJ2-7	TGTGCCAGCAGCCTACCGGGACAGGAGACCGACGAGCAGTACTTC	CASSLPGQETDEQYF
-	TRBV5-5	-	TRBJ1-4	TGTGCCAGCAGCTGGCCAGAGAATGAAAAACTGTTTTTT	CASSWPENEKLFF
-	TRBV7-9	TRBD2	TRBJ2-7	TGTGCCAGCAGCTTAGATGCGACTAGCAGCTCCTACGAGCAGTACTTC	CASSLDATSSSYEQYF
once	TRBV19	TRBD1	TRBJ2-7	TGTGCCAGTAGTCCAGGGGACAGTTCCTACGAGCAGTACTTC	CASSPGDSSYEQYF
-	TRBV19	TRBD2	TRBJ2-1	TGTGCCAGTAGTATAGAGGGCGGGAGCTCCTACAATGAGCAGTTCTTC	CASSIEGGSSYNEQFF
-	TRBV7-8	-	TRBJ1-1	TGTGCCAGCAGCATAAGATGGGACTTTTCGCTGGACACTGAAGCTTTCTTT	CASSIRWDFSLDTEAFF
-	TRBV5-6	-	TRBJ2-7	TGTGCCAGCAGCTTGTATTCCTTAGGGAACGAGCAGTACTTC	CASSLYSLGNEQYF
-	TRBV29-1	TRBD1	TRBJ2-7	TGCAGCGTTGTCGGGACAGGGGGGTCGTACGAGCAGTACTTC	CSVVGTGGSYEQYF
-	TRBV19	TRBD1	TRBJ1-5	TGTGCCAGTAGTAATCGGGACAGGGCTCTGAATCAGCCCCAGCATTTT	CASSNRDRALNQPQHF
-	TRBV29-1	-	TRBJ2-7	TGCAGCGTTGGAACCGGGGCCTACGAGCAGTACTTC	CSVGTGAYEQYF
-	TRBV9	TRBD1	TRBJ2-2	TGTGCCAGCAGCCAACCGGGACAGGGAATCACCGGGGAGCTGTTTTTT	CASSQPGQGITGELFF
-	TRBV29-1	-	TRBJ2-7	TGCAGCGTTGCCTGGGACTCATACGAGCAGTACTTC	CSVAWDSYEQYF
-	TRBV11-2	TRBD1	TRBJ2-7	TGTGCCAGCAGCTTAGAGGGGACAGGGGACTACGAGCAGTACTTC	CASSLEGTGDYEQYF
-	TRBV13	-	TRBJ2-7	TGTGCCAGCAGCTCTCCACAGGGGGCGGGTAGCGGGAGATTTGCACGCGAGCAGTACTTC	CASSSPQGAGSGRFAREQYF
-	TRBV2	-	TRBJ1-1	TGTGCCAGCACCCCAAGGATCACTGAAGCTTTCTTT	CASTPRITEAFF
-	TRBV5-4	-	TRBJ2-7	TGTGCCAGCAGCTTTTACCGAGTCTCCTACGAGCAGTACTTC	CASSFYRVSYEQYF
-	TRBV29-1	TRBD1	TRBJ2-2	TGCAGCGTTGACGCGACAGGGGCCGGGGAGCTGTTTTTT	CSVDATGAGELFF
-	TRBV2	TRBD1	TRBJ1-3	TGTGCCAGCAGGAACCTGGGACAGGAAAGCTCTGGAAACACCATATATTTT	CASRNLGQESSGNTIYF
once	TRBV28	-	TRBJ2-2	TGTGCCAGTTTGCTGGGCCCGGAGACCGGGGAGCTGTTTTTT	CASLLGPETGELFF
-	TRBV12-5	-	TRBJ2-3	TGTGCTAGTGGTTTGGTTCAGGGTGGCACAGATACGCAGTATTTT	CASGLVQGGTDTQYF
-	TRBV6-6	TRBD2	TRBJ2-5	TGTGCCAGCAGCACTAGCGGGAGCCAAGAGACCCAGTACTTC	CASSTSGSQETQYF
-	TRBV4-1	TRBD1	TRBJ1-4	TGCGCCAGCAGCCAGGCGTCACAGGGGGGGAATGAAAAACTGTTTTTT	CASSQASQGGNEKLFF
-	TRBV4-1	TRBD2	TRBJ2-7	TGCGCCAGCAGCCAAGAGGCGACTAGCGGACGCTCCTACGAGCAGTACTTC	CASSQEATSGRSYEQYF
-	TRBV9	-	TRBJ2-7	TGTGCCAGCAGCGTAGCCGGGACGGGCGAGCAGTACTTC	CASSVAGTGEQYF
once	TRBV9	-	TRBJ2-1	TGTGCCAGCAGCGTAGACCCGATGTCTGGGAATGAGCAGTTCTTC	CASSVDPMSGNEQFF
-	TRBV13	-	TRBJ2-7	TGTGCCAGCAGGCCGGGCCACAACTACGAGCAGTACTTC	CASRPGHNYEQYF
-	TRBV6-6	TRBD2	TRBJ2-1	TGTGCCAGCAGTTACCCCACTAGCGGGAGTTACAATGAGCAGTTCTTC	CASSYPTSGSYNEQFF
-	TRBV5-6	TRBD2	TRBJ2-3	TGTGCCAGCAGCTTGGCCTTTGGACTAGCGGGAAGCACAGATACGCAGTATTTT	CASSLAFGLAGSTDTQYF